This entry lists 14 T cell receptor beta chains sequenced from one sample in a study of blood T cell repertoires in COVID-19. The table came from immunoSEQ multiplex PCR; TCRdb's copy has only in-frame clones and leaves some out. The sample yields hundreds of thousands of clones, just under 85% seen once. The sequenced material came from peripheral blood. These receptors all stem from a woman aged 80 or over with acute or convalescent COVID-19.

A note on this clone: The same CDR3 also results from other DNA sequences found in this sample. The V call is TRBV5-1, the J call TRBJ1-2; possible D gene TRBD1, 5 bases. Trimming pared 0 bases from V and 1 base from J, leaving 7 bases between. CDR3 length: 14 amino acids. Germline V gene sequence: CDR1 SGHRS, CDR2 YFSETQ. The CDR3, as DNA: TGCGCCAGCAGCTTGGACGACAGTAACTATGGCTACACCTTC. As protein: CASSLDDSNYGYTF.

The chain joins TRBV9 to TRBJ2-7; D may be TRBD2 (6 bases). Trimming removed 7 bases at V and 5 bases at J, with 13 bases between. CDR1 and CDR2 (germline): SGDLS, YYNGEE. The CDR3 is made up of 12 amino acids. CDR3 loop: CASGREVHEQYF. CDR3 nucleotides: TGTGCCAGCGGCAGGGAGGTCCACGAGCAGTACTTC.

The V and J genes are TRBV4-2 and TRBJ2-1, with 8 bases that match TRBD2. The CDR3 runs to 16 residues. Per the germline V gene, CDR1 is LGHNA and CDR2 is YNFKEQ. The J segment lost 5 bases and the V segment lost 7 bases, leaving 13 bases of the junction unmatched. The CDR3 region is CASTSLISGGNNEQFF. CDR3 sequence (DNA): TGTGCCAGCACCTCGCTGATAAGCGGGGGTAACAATGAGCAGTTCTTC.

The chain employs TRBV29-1 and TRBJ2-6, with TRBD2 as a possible D gene (5 bases). The V gene lost 5 bases and the J gene lost 0 bases, with 8 bases spanning the gap. Germline lookup yields CDR1 SQVTM and CDR2 ANQGSEA. The length of the CDR3 is 14 residues. CDR3 bases: TGCAGCGTTATAGGGAGCTCTGGGGCCAACGTCCTGACTTTC. Protein product: CSVIGSSGANVLTF.

The chain carries TRBV11-1 and TRBJ2-1, with D hard to call. The V end was cut by 5 bases, the J end by 5 bases, with 16 bases between. The CDR3 has 15 residues. Germline loops: CDR1 SGHAT, CDR2 FQDESV (reference sequence). The CDR3 nucleotides are TGTGCCAGCAGCGCTAACCATGGAGCCAACAATGAGCAGTTCTTC. It translates to CASSANHGANNEQFF.

This CDR3 reads CASSLLGTRSGANVLTF. The CDR3, as DNA: TGTGCCAGCAGCTTACTTGGGACACGCTCTGGGGCCAACGTCCTGACTTTC. The genes are TRBV11-2 and TRBJ2-6, with TRBD1 as a possible D gene (6 bases). The V end was cut by 2 bases, the J end by 0 bases, with 11 bases between. The CDR3 has 17 amino acids. CDR1 is SGHAT and CDR2 is FQNNGV in the germline V gene.

The rearrangement uses TRBV6-5 and TRBJ1-1, with TRBD1 matching 8 bases. Germline-derived CDR1 and CDR2 are MNHEY and SVGAGI. With 2 bases clipped from V and 7 bases from J, the junction kept 3 bases outside the gene matches. The CDR3 loop spans 13 amino acids. The DNA of the CDR3 is TGTGCCAGCAGTTACGGCAGGGGGCTTGAAGCTTTCTTT. Amino acid sequence: CASSYGRGLEAFF.

The chain combines TRBV4-2 with TRBJ1-1; 7 positions match TRBD1. V lost 2 bases, J lost 1 base, and 7 bases stayed unmatched. The V gene's germline CDR1 is LGHNA and CDR2 YNFKEQ. This CDR3 contains 16 residues. The CDR3: CASSQYHGQANTEAFF. The DNA of the CDR3 is TGTGCCAGCAGCCAATATCATGGACAGGCGAACACTGAAGCTTTCTTT.

The V call is TRBV6-6, the J call TRBJ2-3; 13 bases are shared with TRBD2. In germline, CDR1 is MNHNY, CDR2 SVGAGI (reference sequence). The CDR3 contains 18 residues. Trimming took 5 bases from V and 3 from J; bases not matched to a gene: 11. CDR3: CASSPGTSGTRLTDTQYF. The CDR3 DNA is TGTGCCAGCAGTCCTGGGACTAGCGGGACCCGATTGACAGATACGCAGTATTTT.

This clone was detected only a few times. The chain is built from TRBV7-9 and TRBJ1-1; no clear D gene. CDR1 SEHNR and CDR2 FQNEAQ come from the germline V gene (reference sequence). The CDR3 is 16 residues long. V was pared by 2 bases and J by 5 bases, with 18 bases between. The CDR3: CASSLFYPGSRTEAFF. The DNA of the CDR3 is TGTGCCAGCAGCTTATTCTACCCGGGGAGTAGAACTGAAGCTTTCTTT.

The rearrangement links TRBV18 to TRBJ2-4, with 7 bases lining up with TRBD1. This CDR3 has 15 amino acids. Germline assignment: CDR1 KGHSH and CDR2 LQKENI. V lost 6 bases, J lost 8 bases, and 13 bases stayed unmatched. The CDR3 nucleotides are TGTGCCAGCTCGCAAATTCGACAGGGCATGGACATTCAGTACTTC. Protein sequence: CASSQIRQGMDIQYF.

The chain recombines TRBV5-1 with TRBJ2-3; TRBD1 matches at 7 bases. This CDR3 region has 16 residues. The germline V gene encodes CDR1 SGHRS and CDR2 YFSETQ. Trimming took 4 bases from V and 0 from J; bases not matched to a gene: 8. This CDR3 reads CASSSGQAASTDTQYF. The CDR3 DNA reads TGCGCCAGCAGCAGCGGACAGGCGGCAAGCACAGATACGCAGTATTTT. The full variable domain, rest sourced from reference TRBV5-1 and TRBJ2-3, is KAGVTQTPRYLIKTRGQQVTLSCSPISGHRSVSWYQQTPGQGLQFLFEYFSETQRNKGNFPGRFSGRQFSNSRSEMNVSTLELGDSALYLCASSSGQAASTDTQYFGPGTRLTVL.

The chain has TRBV29-1 and TRBJ1-2; 7 bases are shared with TRBD1. After removal of 1 base from V and 0 bases from J, the junction contained 8 bases not matched to a gene. CDR1 is SQVTM, CDR2 ANQGSEA, per germline. This CDR3 is built from 16 residues. This chain's CDR3 is CSVEARQGLTNYGYTF. CDR3 nucleotides: TGCAGCGTTGAAGCGCGACAGGGCCTTACTAACTATGGCTACACCTTC.

Comment on this clone: The same CDR3 can be traced to other DNA sequences in this sample. Here the CDR3 reads CAWSVGRNTEAFF. Written as DNA, the CDR3 is TGTGCCTGGAGTGTGGGGAGAAACACTGAAGCTTTCTTT. This chain links TRBV30 with TRBJ1-1; no firm D call. Germline-derived CDR1 and CDR2 are GTSNPN and SVGIG (reference sequence). The CDR3 totals 13 residues. V was clipped by 0 bases and J by 2 bases, with 7 bases between them.